These T cell receptor beta chains were read from a single sample in a study of T cell repertoires in cytomegalovirus infection. TCRdb reanalysed the reads using MiXCR and keeps one entry per CDR3 protein. The table has around 490,000 distinct CDR3 sequences, less than 30% seen once. Material for sequencing was PBMCs. The receptors were sampled from a human donor in good health (CMV status not recorded). Some clones in this sample may be carry-over from other donors' samples. The conserved cysteine and the conserved F or W are not part of the CDR3 here. Clone size is shown for a subset of rows, as once, few, many or a class of expanded clone.

length	V	J	size	CDR3
14	TRBV20-1	TRBJ2-3	few	SAERGLRGETDTQY
16	TRBV15	TRBJ2-1	.	ATSRGAPRFSLVDEQF
13	TRBV12-3/TRBV12-4	TRBJ1-6	many	ASSWGQGANSPLH
13	TRBV7-2	TRBJ2-1	many	ASSRDAPRPSEQF
16	TRBV5-1	TRBJ2-3	.	ASSLARPSDPSTDTQY
15	TRBV19	TRBJ2-6	.	ASRPGRQGSGANVLT
14	TRBV12-3/TRBV12-4	TRBJ1-4	.	ASGPGLSATNEKLF
10	TRBV9	TRBJ2-7	.	ASSPSGREQY
14	TRBV18	TRBJ1-1	few	ASSLNRQGMNTEAF
11	TRBV7-3	TRBJ2-7	.	ASSLMKSTEQY
14	TRBV6-1	TRBJ2-4	.	ASSEGGQGIKNIQY
11	TRBV7-8	TRBJ2-1	few	ASRLAGSGEQF
12	TRBV19	TRBJ2-5	.	ASSISTGGETQY
14	TRBV19	TRBJ2-3	.	ASSTGLAGAPDTQY
13	TRBV7-2	TRBJ2-5	many	ASSLGVRGGETQY
13	TRBV4-1	TRBJ2-1	.	ASKEAESSYNEQF
12	TRBV6-5	TRBJ2-6	.	ASSPISGANVLT
14	TRBV11-1	TRBJ2-1	few	ASSPWGQGTYNEQF
15	TRBV11-2	TRBJ2-3	.	ASSLVGTSGSADTQY
15	TRBV7-2	TRBJ2-5	many	ASSLNNAGFFFETQY
14	TRBV7-3	TRBJ2-1	few	ASSGDSGTGPYEQF
12	TRBV5-1	TRBJ1-2	.	ASSLAGEGHGYT
12	TRBV7-6	TRBJ2-7	many	ASSGQGVYDEQY
15	TRBV19	TRBJ1-2	.	ASSARKTGGANYGYT
14	TRBV14	TRBJ2-1	many	ASSQRLLGVYNEQF
13	TRBV28	TRBJ2-3	few	ASSPMGPGRDTQY
12	TRBV5-1	TRBJ2-5	.	ASSLGGMGETQY
9	TRBV7-2	TRBJ2-1	many	ASSPANEQF
15	TRBV6-1	TRBJ2-7	.	ASIDGGNGPLSYEQY
13	TRBV7-2	TRBJ2-2	many	ASSRVRGHTGELF
12	TRBV6-2/TRBV6-3	TRBJ1-1	.	ASSLGTVLIEAF
12	TRBV2	TRBJ2-3	.	ASSGDRGTDTQY
11	TRBV7-2	TRBJ2-3	few	ASSKGGEDTQY
10	TRBV7-2	TRBJ1-2	few	ASSHGVYGYT
13	TRBV7-6	TRBJ2-7	few	ASSPGAGWNYEQY
12	TRBV28	TRBJ1-1	once	ASSRLGDRTEAF
11	TRBV28	TRBJ1-2	many	ASSETAGYGYT
11	TRBV28	TRBJ2-7	once	ASIGAGRDEQY
10	TRBV6-2/TRBV6-3	TRBJ2-1	.	ASSNSGDEQF
12	TRBV12-3/TRBV12-4	TRBJ2-1	few	ASRAGTGDNEQF
12	TRBV6-2/TRBV6-3	TRBJ2-2	few	ASRQNTNTGELF